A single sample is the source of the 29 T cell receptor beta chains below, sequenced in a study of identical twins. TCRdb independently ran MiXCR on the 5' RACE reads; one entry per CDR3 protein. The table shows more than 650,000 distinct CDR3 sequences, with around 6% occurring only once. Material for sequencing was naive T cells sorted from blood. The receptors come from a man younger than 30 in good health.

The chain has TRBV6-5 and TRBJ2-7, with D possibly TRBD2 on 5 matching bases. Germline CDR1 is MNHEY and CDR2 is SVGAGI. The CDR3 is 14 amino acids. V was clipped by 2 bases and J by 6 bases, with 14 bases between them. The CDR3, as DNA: TGTGCCAGCAGTTACATGGCATCAGGAGGCGAGCAGTACGTC. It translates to CASSYMASGGEQYV.

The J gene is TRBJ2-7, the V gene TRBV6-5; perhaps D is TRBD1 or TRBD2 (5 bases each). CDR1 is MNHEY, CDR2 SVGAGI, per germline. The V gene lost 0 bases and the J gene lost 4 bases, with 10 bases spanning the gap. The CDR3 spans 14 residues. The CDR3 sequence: CASSYSGPLYEQYF. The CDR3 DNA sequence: TGTGCCAGCAGTTACTCGGGACCACTGTACGAGCAGTACTTC.

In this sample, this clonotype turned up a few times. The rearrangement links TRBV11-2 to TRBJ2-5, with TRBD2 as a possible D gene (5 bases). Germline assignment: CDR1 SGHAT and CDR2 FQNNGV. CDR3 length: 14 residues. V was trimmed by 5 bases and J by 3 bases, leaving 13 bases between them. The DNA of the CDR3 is TGTGCCAGCAGCCCCGGCCCCGGGAAAGAGACCCAGTACTTC. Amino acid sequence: CASSPGPGKETQYF.

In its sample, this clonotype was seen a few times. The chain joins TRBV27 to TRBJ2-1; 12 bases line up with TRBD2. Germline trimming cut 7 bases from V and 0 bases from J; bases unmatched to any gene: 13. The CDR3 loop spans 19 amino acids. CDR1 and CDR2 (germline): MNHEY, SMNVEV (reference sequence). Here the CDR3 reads CASTRAGLAGSSSYNEQFF. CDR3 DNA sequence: TGTGCCAGCACTCGAGCGGGACTAGCGGGTTCGAGCTCCTACAATGAGCAGTTCTTC.

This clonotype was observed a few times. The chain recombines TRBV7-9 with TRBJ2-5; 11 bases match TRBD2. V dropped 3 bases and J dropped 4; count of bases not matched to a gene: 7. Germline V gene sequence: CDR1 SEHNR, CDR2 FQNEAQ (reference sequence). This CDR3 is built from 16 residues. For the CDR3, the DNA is TGTGCCAGCAGCTTGGCTAGCGGGAGGAGGAGAGAGACCCAGTACTTC. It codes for CASSLASGRRRETQYF. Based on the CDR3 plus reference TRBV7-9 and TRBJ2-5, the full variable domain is DTGVSQNPRHKITKRGQNVTFRCDPISEHNRLYWYRQTLGQGPEFLTYFQNEAQLEKSRLLSDRFSAERPKGSFSTLEIQRTEQGDSAMYLCASSLASGRRRETQYFGPGTRLLVL.

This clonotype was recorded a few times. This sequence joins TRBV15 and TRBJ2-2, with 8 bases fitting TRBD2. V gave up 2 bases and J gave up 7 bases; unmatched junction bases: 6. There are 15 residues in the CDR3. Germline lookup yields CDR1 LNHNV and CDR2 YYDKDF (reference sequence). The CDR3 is CATSRSGLGIGELFF. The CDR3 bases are TGTGCCACCAGCAGATCGGGACTAGGAATCGGGGAGCTGTTTTTT.

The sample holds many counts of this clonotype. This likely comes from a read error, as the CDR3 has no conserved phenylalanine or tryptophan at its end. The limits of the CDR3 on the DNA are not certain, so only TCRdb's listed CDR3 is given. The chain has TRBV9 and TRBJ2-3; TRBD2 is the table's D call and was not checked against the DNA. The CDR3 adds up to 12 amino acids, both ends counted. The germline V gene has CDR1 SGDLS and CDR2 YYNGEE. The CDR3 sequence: CASSRLAEPLIY.

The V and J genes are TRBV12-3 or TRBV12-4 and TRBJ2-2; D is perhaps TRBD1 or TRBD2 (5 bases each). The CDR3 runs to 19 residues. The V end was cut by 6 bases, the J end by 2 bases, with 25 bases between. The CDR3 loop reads CASSPNPGISGPNTGELFF. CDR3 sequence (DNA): TGTGCCAGCAGCCCCAACCCCGGGATATCGGGGCCAAACACCGGGGAGCTGTTTTTT.

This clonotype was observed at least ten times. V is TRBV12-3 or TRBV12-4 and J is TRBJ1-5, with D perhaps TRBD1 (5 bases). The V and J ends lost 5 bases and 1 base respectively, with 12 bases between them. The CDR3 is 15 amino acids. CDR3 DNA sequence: TGTGCCAGCAGTCCCGCGGGACCCAGCAATCAGCCCCAGCATTTT. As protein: CASSPAGPSNQPQHF.

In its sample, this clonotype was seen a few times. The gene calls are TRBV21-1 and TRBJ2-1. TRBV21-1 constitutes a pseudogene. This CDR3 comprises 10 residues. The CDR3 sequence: CASASDEQFF. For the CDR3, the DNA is TGTGCCAGCGCTTCGGATGAGCAGTTCTTC.

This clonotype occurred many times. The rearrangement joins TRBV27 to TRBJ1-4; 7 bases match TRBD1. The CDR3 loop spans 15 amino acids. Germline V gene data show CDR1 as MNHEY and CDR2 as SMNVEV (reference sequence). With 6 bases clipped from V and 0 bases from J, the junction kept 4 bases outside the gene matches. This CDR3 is CASSTGVATNEKLFF. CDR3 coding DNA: TGTGCCAGCAGCACAGGGGTTGCAACTAATGAAAAACTGTTTTTT.

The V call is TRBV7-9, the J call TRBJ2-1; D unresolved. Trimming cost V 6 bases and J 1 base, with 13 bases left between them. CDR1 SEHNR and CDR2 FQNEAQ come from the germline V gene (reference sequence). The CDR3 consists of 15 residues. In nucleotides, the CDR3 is TGTGCCAGCAGTGACCAGGAGCAATCCTACAATGAGCAGTTCTTC. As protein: CASSDQEQSYNEQFF.

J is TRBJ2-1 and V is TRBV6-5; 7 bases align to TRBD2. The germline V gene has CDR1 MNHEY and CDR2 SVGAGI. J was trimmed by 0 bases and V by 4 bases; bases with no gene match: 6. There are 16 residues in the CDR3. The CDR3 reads CASSSGLPGSYNEQFF. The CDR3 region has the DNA TGTGCCAGCAGTTCGGGACTACCTGGCTCCTACAATGAGCAGTTCTTC.

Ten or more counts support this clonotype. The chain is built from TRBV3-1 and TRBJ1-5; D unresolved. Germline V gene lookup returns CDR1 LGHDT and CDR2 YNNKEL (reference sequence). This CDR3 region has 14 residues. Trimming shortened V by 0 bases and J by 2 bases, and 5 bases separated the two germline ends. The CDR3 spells CASSQDHGNQPQHF. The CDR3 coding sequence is TGTGCCAGCAGCCAAGATCATGGCAATCAGCCCCAGCATTTT.

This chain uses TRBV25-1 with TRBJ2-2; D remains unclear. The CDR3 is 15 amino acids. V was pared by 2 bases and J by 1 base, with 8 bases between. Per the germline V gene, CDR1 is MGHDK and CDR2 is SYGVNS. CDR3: CASSERARNTGELFF. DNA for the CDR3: TGTGCCAGCAGTGAAAGGGCTCGGAACACCGGGGAGCTGTTTTTT.

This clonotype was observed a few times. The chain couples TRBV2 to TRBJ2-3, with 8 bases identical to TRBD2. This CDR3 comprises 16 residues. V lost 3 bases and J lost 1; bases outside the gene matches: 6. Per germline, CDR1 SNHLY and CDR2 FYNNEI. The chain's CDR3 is CASSDHLAGRTDTQYF. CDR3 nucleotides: TGTGCCAGCAGTGACCACCTAGCGGGTCGCACAGATACGCAGTATTTT. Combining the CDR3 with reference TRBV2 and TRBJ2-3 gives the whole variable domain EPEVTQTPSHQVTQMGQEVILRCVPISNHLYFYWYRQILGQKVEFLVSFYNNEISEKSEIFDDQFSVERPDGSNFTLKIRSTKLEDSAMYFCASSDHLAGRTDTQYFGPGTRLTVL.

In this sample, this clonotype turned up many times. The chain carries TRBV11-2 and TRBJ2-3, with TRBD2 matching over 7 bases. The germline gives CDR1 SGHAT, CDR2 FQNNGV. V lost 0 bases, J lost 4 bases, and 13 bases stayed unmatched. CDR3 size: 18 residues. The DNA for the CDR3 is TGTGCCAGCAGCTTAGACCCCCCTCGAGGGAGGGGCGCAGATACGCAGTATTTT. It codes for CASSLDPPRGRGADTQYF.

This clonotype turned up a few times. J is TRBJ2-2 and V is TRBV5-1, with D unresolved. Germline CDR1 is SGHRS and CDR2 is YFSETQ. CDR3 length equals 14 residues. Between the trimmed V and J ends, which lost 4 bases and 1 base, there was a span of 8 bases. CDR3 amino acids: CASSISLNTGELFF. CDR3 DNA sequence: TGCGCCAGCAGCATCTCCCTGAACACCGGGGAGCTGTTTTTT.

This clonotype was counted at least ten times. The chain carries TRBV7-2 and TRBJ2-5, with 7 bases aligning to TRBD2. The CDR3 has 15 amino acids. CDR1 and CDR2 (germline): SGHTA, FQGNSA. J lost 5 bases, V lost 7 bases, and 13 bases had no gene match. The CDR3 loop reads CASTMVGGPSETQYF. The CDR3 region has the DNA TGTGCCAGCACTATGGTGGGAGGGCCCTCTGAGACCCAGTACTTC.

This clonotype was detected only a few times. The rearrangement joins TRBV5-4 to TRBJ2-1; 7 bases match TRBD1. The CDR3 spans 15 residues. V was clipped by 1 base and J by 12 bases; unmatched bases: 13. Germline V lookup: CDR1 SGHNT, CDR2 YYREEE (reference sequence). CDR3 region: CASSLKGATQIAQFF. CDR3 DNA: TGTGCCAGCAGCTTGAAGGGGGCAACCCAAATTGCGCAGTTCTTC.

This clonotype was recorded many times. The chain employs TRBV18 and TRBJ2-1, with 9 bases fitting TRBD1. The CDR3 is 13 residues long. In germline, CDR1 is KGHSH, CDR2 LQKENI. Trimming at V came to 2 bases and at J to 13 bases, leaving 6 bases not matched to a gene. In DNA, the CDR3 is TGTGCCAGCTCACCAAGACGGACAGGGGATCAGTTCTTC. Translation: CASSPRRTGDQFF.

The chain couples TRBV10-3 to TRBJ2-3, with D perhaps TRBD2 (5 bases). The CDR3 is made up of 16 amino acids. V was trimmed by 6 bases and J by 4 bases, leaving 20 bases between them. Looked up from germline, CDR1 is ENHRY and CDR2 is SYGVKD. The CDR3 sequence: CAISLGLMGAADTQYF. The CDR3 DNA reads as TGTGCCATCAGCCTCGGACTTATGGGTGCGGCAGATACGCAGTATTTT.

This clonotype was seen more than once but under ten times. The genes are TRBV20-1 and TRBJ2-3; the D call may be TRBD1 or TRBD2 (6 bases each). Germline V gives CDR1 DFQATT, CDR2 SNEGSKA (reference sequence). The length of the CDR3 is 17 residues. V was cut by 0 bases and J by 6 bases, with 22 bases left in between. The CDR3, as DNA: TGCAGTGCTAGAGATTGGGGCGGGACATTCTCTAAGGATACGCAGTATTTT. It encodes CSARDWGGTFSKDTQYF.

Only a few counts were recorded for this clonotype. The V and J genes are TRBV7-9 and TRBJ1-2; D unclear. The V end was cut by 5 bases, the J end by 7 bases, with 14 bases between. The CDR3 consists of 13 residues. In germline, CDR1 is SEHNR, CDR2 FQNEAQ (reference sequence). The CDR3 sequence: CASSVVGFAGYTF. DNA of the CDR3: TGTGCCAGCAGCGTAGTAGGGTTCGCTGGCTACACCTTC.

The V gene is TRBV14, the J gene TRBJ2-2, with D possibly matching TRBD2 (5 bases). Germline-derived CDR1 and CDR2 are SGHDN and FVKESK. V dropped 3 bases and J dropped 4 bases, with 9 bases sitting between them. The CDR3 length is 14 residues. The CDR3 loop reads CASSHGLVTGELFF. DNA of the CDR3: TGTGCCAGCAGCCATGGACTCGTCACCGGGGAGCTGTTTTTT.

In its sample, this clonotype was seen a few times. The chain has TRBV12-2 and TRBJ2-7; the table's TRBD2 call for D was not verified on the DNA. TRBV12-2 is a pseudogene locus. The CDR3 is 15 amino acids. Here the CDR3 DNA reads TGTGCAAGTCGCTTAGCGGGGACTGATCCCTACGAGCAGTACTTC. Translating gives CASRLAGTDPYEQYF.

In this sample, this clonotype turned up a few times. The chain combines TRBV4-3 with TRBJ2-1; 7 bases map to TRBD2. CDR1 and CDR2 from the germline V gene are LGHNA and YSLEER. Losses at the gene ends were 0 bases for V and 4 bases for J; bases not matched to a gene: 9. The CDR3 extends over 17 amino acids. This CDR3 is CASSQDLAGALYNEQFF. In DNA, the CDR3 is TGCGCCAGCAGCCAAGATCTGGCGGGAGCCCTTTACAATGAGCAGTTCTTC.

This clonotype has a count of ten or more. The CDR3 coding sequence is TGTGCCAGCAGCCCACGACAGGGTTTCACCGGGGAGCTGTTTTTT. It codes for CASSPRQGFTGELFF. J is TRBJ2-2 and V is TRBV7-9, with TRBD1 matching over 7 bases. The V gene end was trimmed by 5 bases and the J gene end by 4 bases; junction bases not matched to a gene: 7. This CDR3 contains 15 residues. The germline V gene encodes CDR1 SEHNR and CDR2 FQNEAQ (reference sequence). Using reference TRBV7-9 and TRBJ2-2 for the parts outside the CDR3, the full variable domain is DTGVSQNPRHKITKRGQNVTFRCDPISEHNRLYWYRQTLGQGPEFLTYFQNEAQLEKSRLLSDRFSAERPKGSFSTLEIQRTEQGDSAMYLCASSPRQGFTGELFFGEGSRLTVL.

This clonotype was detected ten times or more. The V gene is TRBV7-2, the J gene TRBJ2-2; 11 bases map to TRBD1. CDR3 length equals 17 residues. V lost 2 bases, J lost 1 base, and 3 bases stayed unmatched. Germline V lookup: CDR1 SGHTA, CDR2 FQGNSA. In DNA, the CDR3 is TGTGCCAGCAGCTTAAAGGGACAGGGGGTGAACACCGGGGAGCTGTTTTTT. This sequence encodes CASSLKGQGVNTGELFF.